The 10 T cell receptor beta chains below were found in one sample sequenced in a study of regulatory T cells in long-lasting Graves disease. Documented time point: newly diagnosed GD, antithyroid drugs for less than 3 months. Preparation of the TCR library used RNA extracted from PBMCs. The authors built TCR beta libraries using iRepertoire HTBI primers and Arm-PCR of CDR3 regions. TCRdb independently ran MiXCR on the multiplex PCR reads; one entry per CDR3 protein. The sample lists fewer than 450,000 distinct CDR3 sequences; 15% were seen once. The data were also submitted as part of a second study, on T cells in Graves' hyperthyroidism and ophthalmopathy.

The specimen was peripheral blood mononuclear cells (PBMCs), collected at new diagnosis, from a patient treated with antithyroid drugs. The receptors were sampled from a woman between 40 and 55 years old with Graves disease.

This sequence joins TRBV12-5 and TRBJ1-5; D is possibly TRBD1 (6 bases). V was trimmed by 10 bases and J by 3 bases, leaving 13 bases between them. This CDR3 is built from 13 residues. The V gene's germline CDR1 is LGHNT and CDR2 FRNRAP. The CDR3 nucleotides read TGTGCTACCTCAGGGGACCTCAATCAGCCCCAGCATTTT. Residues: CATSGDLNQPQHF.

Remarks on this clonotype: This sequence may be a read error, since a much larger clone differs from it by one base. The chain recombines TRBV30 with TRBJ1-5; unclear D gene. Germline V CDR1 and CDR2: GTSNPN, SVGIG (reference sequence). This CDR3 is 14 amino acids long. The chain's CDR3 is CAWSVQTLNRPQHF. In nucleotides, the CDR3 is TGTGCCTGGAGTGTACAGACCCTCAATCGGCCCCAGCATTTT. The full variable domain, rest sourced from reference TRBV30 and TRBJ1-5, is SQTIHQWPATLVQPVGSPLSLECTVEGTSNPNLYWYRQAAGRGLQLLFYSVGIGQISSEVPQNLSASRPQDRQFILSSKKLLLSDSGFYLCAWSVQTLNRPQHFGDGTRLSIL.

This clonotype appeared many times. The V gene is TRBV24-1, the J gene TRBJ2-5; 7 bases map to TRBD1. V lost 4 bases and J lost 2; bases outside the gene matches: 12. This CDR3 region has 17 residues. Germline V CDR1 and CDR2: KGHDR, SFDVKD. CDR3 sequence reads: CATSDPRDGTVQETQYF. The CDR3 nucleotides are TGTGCCACCAGTGACCCTCGCGACGGGACAGTGCAAGAGACCCAGTACTTC.

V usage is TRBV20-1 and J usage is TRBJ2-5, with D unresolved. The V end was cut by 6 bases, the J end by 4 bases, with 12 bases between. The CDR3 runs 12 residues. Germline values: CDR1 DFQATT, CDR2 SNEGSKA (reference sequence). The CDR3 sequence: CSAGLSGETQYF. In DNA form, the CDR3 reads TGCAGTGCCGGATTATCCGGAGAGACCCAGTACTTC.

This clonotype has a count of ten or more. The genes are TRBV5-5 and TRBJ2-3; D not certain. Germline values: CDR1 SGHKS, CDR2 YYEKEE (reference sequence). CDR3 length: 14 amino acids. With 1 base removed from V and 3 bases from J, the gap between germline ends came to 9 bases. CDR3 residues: CASSLTELTDTQYF. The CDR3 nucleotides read TGTGCCAGCAGCTTGACGGAGTTAACAGATACGCAGTATTTT.

The CDR3 DNA follows: TGCAGTGCTAGAGATCTAGGGAGGGGGGAGACCCAGTACTTC. This gives the protein CSARDLGRGETQYF. The chain combines TRBV20-1 with TRBJ2-5; D perhaps matches TRBD2 (7 bases). V shed 0 bases and J shed 5 bases, with 13 bases lying between them. This CDR3 contains 14 residues. Germline V gene data show CDR1 as DFQATT and CDR2 as SNEGSKA (reference sequence).

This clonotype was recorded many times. CDR3 DNA: TGTGCCAGCAGTGAAGAGTATCGTCAGCCCCAGCATTTT. The encoded protein is CASSEEYRQPQHF. This chain links TRBV2 with TRBJ1-5, with D unresolved. The CDR3 is 13 residues long. V lost 1 base and J lost 6, with 7 bases in between. The germline V gene has CDR1 SNHLY and CDR2 FYNNEI. Looking up the rest from reference TRBV2 and TRBJ1-5 gives the full variable domain: EPEVTQTPSHQVTQMGQEVILRCVPISNHLYFYWYRQILGQKVEFLVSFYNNEISEKSEIFDDQFSVERPDGSNFTLKIRSTKLEDSAMYFCASSEEYRQPQHFGDGTRLSIL.

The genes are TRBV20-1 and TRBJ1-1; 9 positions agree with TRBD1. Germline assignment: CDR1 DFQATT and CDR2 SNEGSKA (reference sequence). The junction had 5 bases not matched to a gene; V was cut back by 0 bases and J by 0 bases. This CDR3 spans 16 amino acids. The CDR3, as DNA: TGCAGTGCTAGAGATAGGACAGGGGCCTTGAACACTGAAGCTTTCTTT. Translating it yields CSARDRTGALNTEAFF.

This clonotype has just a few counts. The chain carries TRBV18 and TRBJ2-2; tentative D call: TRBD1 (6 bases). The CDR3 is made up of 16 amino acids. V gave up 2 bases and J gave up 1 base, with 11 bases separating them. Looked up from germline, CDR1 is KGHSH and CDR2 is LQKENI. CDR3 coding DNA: TGTGCCAGCTCACCAGTCAGGGGAGAGAACACCGGGGAGCTGTTTTTT. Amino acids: CASSPVRGENTGELFF.

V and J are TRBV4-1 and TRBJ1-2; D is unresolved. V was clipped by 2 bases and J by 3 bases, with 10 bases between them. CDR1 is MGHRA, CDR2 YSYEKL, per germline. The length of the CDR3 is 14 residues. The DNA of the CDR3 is TGCGCCAGCAGCCAACAAGGAGCGTACTATGGCTACACCTTC. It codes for CASSQQGAYYGYTF.